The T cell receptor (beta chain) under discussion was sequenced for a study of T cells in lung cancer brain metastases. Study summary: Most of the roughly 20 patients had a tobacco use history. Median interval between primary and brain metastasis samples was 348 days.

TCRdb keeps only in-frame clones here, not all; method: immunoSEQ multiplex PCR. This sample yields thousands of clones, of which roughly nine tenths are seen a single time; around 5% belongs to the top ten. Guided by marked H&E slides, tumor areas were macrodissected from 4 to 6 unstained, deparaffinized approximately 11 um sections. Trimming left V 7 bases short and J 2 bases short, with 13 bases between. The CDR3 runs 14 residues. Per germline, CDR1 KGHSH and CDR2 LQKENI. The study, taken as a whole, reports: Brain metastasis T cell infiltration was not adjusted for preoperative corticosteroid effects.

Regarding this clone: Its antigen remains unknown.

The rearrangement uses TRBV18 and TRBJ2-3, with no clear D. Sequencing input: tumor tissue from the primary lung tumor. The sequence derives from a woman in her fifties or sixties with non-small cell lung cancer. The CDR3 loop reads CASLRSLNTDTQYF. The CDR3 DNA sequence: TGTGCCAGCTTGAGATCCCTGAACACAGATACGCAGTATTTT. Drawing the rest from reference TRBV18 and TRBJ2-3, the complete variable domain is NAGVMQNPRHLVRRRGQEARLRCSPMKGHSHVYWYRQLPEEGLKFMVYLQKENIIDESGMPKERFSAEFPKEGPSILRIQQVVRGDSAAYFCASLRSLNTDTQYFGPGTRLTVL.